One TCR beta chain is described in this entry. The data were obtained in a study of blood T cell repertoires in COVID-19. Study in general: The United States, Italy and Spain supplied acute and convalescent COVID-19 samples.

Assay: immunoSEQ multiplex PCR; the TCRdb copy retains only in-frame clones and omits some. This sample has 450,000 to 500,000 clones, with approximately 86% found just once. The CDR3 loop spans 17 amino acids. V dropped 4 bases and J dropped 5; count of bases not matched to a gene: 5. Germline V lookup: CDR1 SGHDN, CDR2 FVKESK. Participants were aged roughly 18 to 89 years from more than 20 US areas. Researchers sorted participants into cohorts using their self-reported clinical history. Symptom resolution, clearance, or two negative PCRs marked the recovered donors of Cohort 3. This TCR was recovered from an older woman who had recovered from COVID-19. V usage is TRBV14 and J usage is TRBJ2-2; 15 nucleotides align to TRBD2. The specimen sequenced was PBMCs or T cells enriched from blood (not recorded which). The CDR3 loop is CASSRTSGGAWTGELFF. CDR3 DNA: TGTGCCAGCAGCCGGACTAGCGGGGGGGCTTGGACCGGGGAGCTGTTTTTT.